The 2 T cell receptor beta chains listed next were all sequenced from one sample in a study of blood T cell repertoires in COVID-19. Generated by immunoSEQ multiplex PCR, the TCRdb table keeps only in-frame clones and is missing some. The table has fewer than 30,000 clones, around 89% seen once. Sequenced material: peripheral blood. The receptor set was obtained from a man aged 60 to 75 with acute or convalescent COVID-19.

The chain's CDR3 is CAIRLAVNEQFF. CDR3 nucleotide sequence: TGTGCCATCCGACTAGCGGTGAATGAGCAGTTCTTC. The chain employs TRBV2 and TRBJ2-1; TRBD2 agrees at 9 bases. V gave up 10 bases and J gave up 7 bases; unmatched junction bases: 5. Germline V gene sequence: CDR1 SNHLY, CDR2 FYNNEI. The CDR3 length is 12 residues.

The chain employs TRBV19 and TRBJ1-2, with TRBD1 matching over 10 bases. The J segment lost 4 bases and the V segment lost 5 bases, leaving 7 bases of the junction unmatched. The CDR3 covers 15 residues. The V gene's germline CDR1 is LNHDA and CDR2 SQIVND (reference sequence). This CDR3 is CASSLGDRGTYGYTF. The DNA of the CDR3 is TGTGCCAGTAGTTTAGGGGACAGGGGAACCTATGGCTACACCTTC. The full variable domain, with the rest looked up from reference TRBV19 and TRBJ1-2, is DGGITQSPKYLFRKEGQNVTLSCEQNLNHDAMYWYRQDPGQGLRLIYYSQIVNDFQKGDIAEGYSVSREKKESFPLTVTSAQKNPTAFYLCASSLGDRGTYGYTFGSGTRLTVV.